The T cell receptor (beta chain) described here comes from a study of post-analysis software for immune sequencing data. Turning to the study itself: The disease courses covered relapsing-remitting, secondary progressive and progressive-relapsing multiple sclerosis. Points from the study as a whole: Among about 5 TRBV segments more frequent in patients than controls were TRBV5-6, TRBV5-1 and TRBV20-1.

This clonotype was seen at least ten times. The antigen is not known. This CDR3 is built from 15 residues. CDR1 and CDR2 from the germline V gene are LGHDT and YNNKEL (reference sequence). Trimming pared 1 base from V and 3 bases from J, leaving 13 bases between. Built from TCR beta cDNA, the libraries had unique molecular identifiers in them. MiXCR, applied by TCRdb to the PCR reads, yields one record per CDR3 protein. The sample carries over 150,000 distinct CDR3 sequences, roughly 30% recorded once. This rearrangement joins TRBV3-1 to TRBJ2-7, with D perhaps being TRBD1 or TRBD2 (5 bases each). Specimen: blood. The source is a girl aged 5-17 years with multiple sclerosis. DNA for the CDR3: TGTGCCAGCAGCCAAGTATTAAGGGACCACTACGAGCAGTACTTC. This sequence encodes CASSQVLRDHYEQYF.